This T cell receptor (beta chain) was found in a study of CD8+CD57+ T cells in acquired aplastic anemia. Study-wide background: Mean yield of DNA from sorted CD4+ and CD8+ cells was approximately 3 ug.

Germline V gene data show CDR1 as DFQATT and CDR2 as SNEGSKA (reference sequence). The CDR3 consists of 14 residues. V was clipped by 4 bases and J by 4 bases; unmatched bases: 7. For CDR3 and TCR beta VDJ profiling, genomic DNA was the template used. TCRdb re-analysed the reads in MiXCR, keeping a single row per CDR3 protein. The sample records fewer than 250,000 distinct CDR3 sequences, around 59% being singletons. The rearrangement joins TRBV20-1 to TRBJ2-3; 8 nucleotides match TRBD2. The specimen sequenced was sorted CD4+, CD8+, or CD8+CD57+ T cells (not recorded which) from PBMCs. The sequence was obtained from a human donor in good health, serving as a control. The CDR3 nucleotides read TGCAGTGCTATTATTAGCGGGACCGCAGATACGCAGTATTTT. Protein: CSAIISGTADTQYF.